The entry below gives a single T cell receptor (beta chain) sequence along with its context. The data belong to a study of CD8 T cells in Susac syndrome. A quantity of about 0.5 to 1 ug RNA underwent reverse transcription using random hexamers. TCRdb fed the immunoSEQ multiplex PCR reads into MiXCR, producing one record per CDR3 protein. This repertoire shows over 120,000 distinct CDR3 sequences, approximately 94% found once; its top ten account for less than 0.095%. CD8+ and CD4+ T cells from blood underwent TCR beta sequencing. V lost 5 bases, J lost 4 bases, and 9 bases stayed unmatched. The germline gives CDR1 SEHNR, CDR2 FQNEAQ (reference sequence). This CDR3 spans 15 amino acids.

The sample taken for sequencing was CD4+ T cells from PBMCs. This clonotype was sampled from a human donor in good health. This chain links TRBV7-9 with TRBJ2-3; 7 positions match TRBD2. The CDR3 reads CASSVGLDRADTQYF. The DNA for the CDR3 is TGTGCCAGCAGCGTCGGACTAGATAGAGCAGATACGCAGTATTTT.